This T cell receptor beta chain was sequenced during a study of regulatory dendritic cells for organ transplantation. The V gene's germline CDR1 is SGHAT and CDR2 FQNNGV. This CDR3 is built from 13 residues. The ends were cut back, 8 bases at V and 3 bases at J, with 10 bases in the middle. The table came from immunoSEQ multiplex PCR; TCRdb's copy has only in-frame clones and leaves some out. The table records approximately 10,000 clones, roughly 65% of them present only once. General observations from the study: Regulatory dendritic cells appeared to expand memory CD8+ clones less than mature ones. Naive T cells showed high diversity, memory cells less, memory CD8+ least.

Points on this clone: Its target is unknown.

Sorted subsets were CFSE-labeled and cultured roughly five days with allogeneic dendritic cells. FACS sorted CD4+ or CD8+ T cells into CD45RA+ naive and CD45RO+ memory. This chain joins TRBV11-2 and TRBJ2-2, with no clear D. This TCR derives from a human donor in good health. Material for sequencing was naive CD4+ T cells from blood cultured with dendritic cells. Subset specified: CD45RA+ naive T cells. For the CDR3, the DNA is TGTGCCAGCCAGTGGGCTCACACCGGGGAGCTGTTTTTT. It codes for CASQWAHTGELFF.